This T cell receptor beta chain was observed in a study of T cell responses to AZD1222 COVID-19 vaccine. Study observations and caveats: Breadth and depth of Spike-specific TCRs rose after two AZD1222 doses.

From germline, CDR1 is LNHDA and CDR2 SQIVND (reference sequence). This CDR3 is 12 amino acids long. Trimming stripped 8 bases from V and 6 bases from J, with 11 bases between. Notes on this clone: No antigen is known for it.

Using immunoSEQ multiplex PCR, the repertoire was profiled, and TCRdb retains in-frame clones only, with some absent. The sample lists more than 95,000 clones; more than 70% were seen once. Pooled in the analysis were second doses at about 4 or about 12 weeks. This TCR came from an adult who received the AZD1222 COVID-19 vaccine. The chain carries TRBV19 and TRBJ1-5; D remains ambiguous. Specimen: peripheral blood, collected 28 days after the second AZD1222 dose. The CDR3 nucleotides are TGTGCCAGTTCGTTTCTTGGTCAGCCCCAGCATTTT. This translates into CASSFLGQPQHF. Combining the CDR3 with reference TRBV19 and TRBJ1-5 gives the whole variable domain DGGITQSPKYLFRKEGQNVTLSCEQNLNHDAMYWYRQDPGQGLRLIYYSQIVNDFQKGDIAEGYSVSREKKESFPLTVTSAQKNPTAFYLCASSFLGQPQHFGDGTRLSIL.